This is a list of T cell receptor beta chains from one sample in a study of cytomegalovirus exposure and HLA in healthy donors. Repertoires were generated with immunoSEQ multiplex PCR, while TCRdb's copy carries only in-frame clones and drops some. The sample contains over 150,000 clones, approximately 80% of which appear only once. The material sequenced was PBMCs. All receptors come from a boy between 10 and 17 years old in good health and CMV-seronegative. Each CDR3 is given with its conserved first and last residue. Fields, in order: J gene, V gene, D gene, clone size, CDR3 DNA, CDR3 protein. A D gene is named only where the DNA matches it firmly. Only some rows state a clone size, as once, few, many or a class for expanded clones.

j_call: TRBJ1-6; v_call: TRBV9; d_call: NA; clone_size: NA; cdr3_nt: TGTGCCAGCAGTGTAGGGCCCTTAAGCTCCTATAATTCACCCCTCCACTTT; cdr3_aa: CASSVGPLSSYNSPLHF
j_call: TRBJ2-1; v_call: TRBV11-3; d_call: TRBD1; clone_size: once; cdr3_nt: TGTGCCAGCAGTCCCGGGACAGGGCCCGACAATGAGCAGTTCTTC; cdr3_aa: CASSPGTGPDNEQFF
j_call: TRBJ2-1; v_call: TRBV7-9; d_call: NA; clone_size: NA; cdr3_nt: TGTGCCAGCAGCCCTGCTATCTCATCGGGACTTGATGAGCAGTTCTTC; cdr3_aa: CASSPAISSGLDEQFF
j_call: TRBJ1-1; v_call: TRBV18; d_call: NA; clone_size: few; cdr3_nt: TGTGCCAGCTCACCAGGCAGGGGTAACACTGAAGCTTTCTTT; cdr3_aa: CASSPGRGNTEAFF
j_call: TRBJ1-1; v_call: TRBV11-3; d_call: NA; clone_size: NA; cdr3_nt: TGTGCCAGCAGCTTAGATAGCGGTATGGGGACTGAAGCTTTCTTT; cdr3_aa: CASSLDSGMGTEAFF
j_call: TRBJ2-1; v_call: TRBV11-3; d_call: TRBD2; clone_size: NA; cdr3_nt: TGTGCCAGCAGCTTAGCACGGACTAGCGGCAACGAGCAGTTCTTC; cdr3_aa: CASSLARTSGNEQFF
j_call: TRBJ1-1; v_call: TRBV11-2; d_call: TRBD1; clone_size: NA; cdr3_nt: TGTGCCAGCAGCTTTTCGGGACAGCCAGCTTTCTTT; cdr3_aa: CASSFSGQPAFF
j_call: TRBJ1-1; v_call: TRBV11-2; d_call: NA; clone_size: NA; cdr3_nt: TGTGCCAGCAGCTACCAGACAGCGCCTATGAACACTGAAGCTTTCTTT; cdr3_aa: CASSYQTAPMNTEAFF
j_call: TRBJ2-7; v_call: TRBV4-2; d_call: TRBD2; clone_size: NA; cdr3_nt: TGTGCCAGCAGCCAGGGCGGGGGACTAGCGGAAAGGAGCTCCTACGAGCAGTACTTC; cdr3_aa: CASSQGGGLAERSSYEQYF
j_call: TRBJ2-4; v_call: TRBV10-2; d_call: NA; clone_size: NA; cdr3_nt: TGCGCCAGCAGTGAAATACAGGGAACCAAAAACATTCAGTACTTC; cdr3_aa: CASSEIQGTKNIQYF
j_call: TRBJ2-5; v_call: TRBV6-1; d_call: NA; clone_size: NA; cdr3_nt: TGTGCCAGCAGTAACAGACAGATCCAAGAGACCCAGTACTTC; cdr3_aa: CASSNRQIQETQYF
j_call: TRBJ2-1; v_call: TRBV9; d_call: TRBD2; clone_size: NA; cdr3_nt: TGTGCCAGCAGCGCCTCACTAGCGTATGAGCAGTTCTTC; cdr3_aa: CASSASLAYEQFF
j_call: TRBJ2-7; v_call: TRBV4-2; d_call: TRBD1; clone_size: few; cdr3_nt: TGTGCCAGCAGCCAAACGGGACAGGGGGCTTGGGAGCAGTACTTC; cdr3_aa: CASSQTGQGAWEQYF
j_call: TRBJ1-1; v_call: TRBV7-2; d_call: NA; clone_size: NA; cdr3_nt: TGTGCCAGCAGCTCAAGGGGGAACACTGAAGCTTTCTTT; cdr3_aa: CASSSRGNTEAFF
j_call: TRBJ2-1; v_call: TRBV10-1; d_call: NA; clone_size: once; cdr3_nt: TGCGCCAGCAGTGAGTCGTTAGAGACATACAATGAGCAGTTCTTC; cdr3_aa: CASSESLETYNEQFF
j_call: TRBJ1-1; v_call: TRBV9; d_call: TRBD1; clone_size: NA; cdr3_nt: TGTGCCAGCAGCCCCGGGACAGAACTTGGTGAAGCTTTCTTT; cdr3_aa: CASSPGTELGEAFF
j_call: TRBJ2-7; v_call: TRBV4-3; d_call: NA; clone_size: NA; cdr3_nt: TGCGCCAGCAGCCAAGATCTTGGAGGGTTGACCTACGAGCAGTACTTC; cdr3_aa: CASSQDLGGLTYEQYF
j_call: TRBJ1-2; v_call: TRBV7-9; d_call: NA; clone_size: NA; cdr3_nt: TGTGCCAGCAGCTCCCGGTCTAACTATGGCTACACCTTC; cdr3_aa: CASSSRSNYGYTF